These T cell receptor beta chains were read from a single sample in a study of Ad26.COV2.S vaccination and SARS-CoV-2 variants. The protocol was immunoSEQ multiplex PCR, while the TCRdb copy is restricted to in-frame clones and leaves out a portion. Here the sample spans around 450,000 clones, roughly 87% being singletons. Material: peripheral blood, obtained in a trial of Ad26.COV2.S vaccine versus placebo. Every receptor here comes from a person aged 18 to 59 who received the Ad26.COV2.S COVID-19 vaccine or a placebo. Both conserved end residues are part of each CDR3. Clone sizes are given selectively: once, few, many, or a class where the clone is expanded.

J,V,size,CDR3
TRBJ2-5,TRBV6-5,-,CASVSQVETQYF
TRBJ1-2,TRBV3-1/TRBV3-2,-,CASSQVMRTVYGYTF
TRBJ1-6,TRBV3-1/TRBV3-2,-,CASSSNTGVFSPLHF
TRBJ2-7,TRBV24-1,-,CATSPGDRGASYEQYF
TRBJ1-2,TRBV30,-,CAWSVYPDGYTF
TRBJ1-2,TRBV2,-,CASSEGTGVNGYTF
TRBJ2-7,TRBV4-1,-,CASSSEEYSYEQYF
TRBJ2-5,TRBV6-5,-,CASTGERETQYF
TRBJ2-1,TRBV19,-,CASSFRSSYNEQFF
TRBJ1-2,TRBV6-1,-,CASSDHYREFYGYTF
TRBJ1-3,TRBV28,-,CASSSRFIRTGGFPLSGNTIYF
TRBJ1-2,TRBV6-5,-,CASSYKGQGGGYTF
TRBJ1-1,TRBV18,-,CASSQSLFPNTEAFF
TRBJ1-2,TRBV11-2,once,CASSPWTKIYGYTF
TRBJ1-2,TRBV3-1/TRBV3-2,few,CASSTRGGVPPLYGYTF
TRBJ2-6,TRBV30,-,CALDSGANVLTF
TRBJ1-1,TRBV28,-,CASSLASAGPNTEAFF
TRBJ2-1,TRBV7-9,-,CASSPGGGQGYSNEQFF
TRBJ2-3,TRBV7-9,-,CASSLTGDPTDTQYF
TRBJ1-5,TRBV5-1,-,CASSLAPGAGQPQHF
TRBJ1-2,TRBV19,-,CASSIFREGGYTF
TRBJ2-1,TRBV7-9,-,CASSLETSGMYNEQFF
TRBJ2-2,TRBV30,-,CAWSVPGRVTGELFF
TRBJ1-4,TRBV2,-,CASSVGYEKLFF
TRBJ2-3,TRBV2,once,CASSSGTDTQYF
TRBJ2-3,TRBV6-5,once,CASSYYGGTNTDTQYF
TRBJ1-6,TRBV28,-,CASSSPGQGDSPLHF
TRBJ1-3,TRBV4-3,-,CASSQGPGQLTGNTIYF
TRBJ2-1,TRBV3-1/TRBV3-2,-,CASVPGLAETISYNEQFF
TRBJ2-2,TRBV2,-,CASSAPSLPELFF
TRBJ1-2,TRBV9,-,CASSEQGGFYGYTF
TRBJ1-4,TRBV28,-,CASSPIGQGPFRLREKLFF
TRBJ2-7,TRBV5-4,-,CASSLLGQGSEQYF
TRBJ1-2,TRBV9,-,CASRGLRTKGYTF
TRBJ2-3,TRBV15,-,CATGRARTDTQYF
TRBJ1-3,TRBV6-2/TRBV6-3,-,CASSYIGIHSGNTIYF
TRBJ1-2,TRBV6-2/TRBV6-3,-,CASSSRRQGGSGYTF
TRBJ1-5,TRBV2,-,CASRIWGRQHF
TRBJ1-4,TRBV12-5,-,CASGTTLEMEKLFF
TRBJ2-3,TRBV9,-,CASSVSQGLAGLDTQYF
TRBJ1-2,TRBV5-1,-,CASSLDQRDSSNYGYTF
TRBJ1-2,TRBV15,-,CATSRDSWYLNVRLEDYGYTF
TRBJ1-1,TRBV7-9,-,CASSPMGQENTEAFF
TRBJ2-1,TRBV28,-,CASSLKGAKFF